The sequence of this T cell receptor (beta chain) was determined in a study of T-cell memory formation after mild COVID-19. Whole-study results and caveats: Later expanders leaned CD4+, whereas day 15 to 85 contracting clones were balanced CD4/CD8.

One entry per CDR3 protein results from TCRdb running MiXCR on the 5' RACE reads. Among over 500,000 distinct CDR3 sequences, around a sixth were seen once, and the ten largest hold approximately 8.1%. This clonotype was observed at least ten times. Its antigen is undetermined. This receptor was taken from an adult woman who had mild COVID-19 (a few samples of this study predate the infection). Cell type and time point are not known. The sample taken for sequencing was PBMCs or a T cell subset sorted from them (not recorded which).

The CDR3 loop is CASTKGVGGALAEQFF. In nucleotides, the CDR3 is TGTGCCAGCACCAAGGGGGTGGGGGGAGCGCTAGCGGAGCAGTTCTTC. The chain recombines TRBV12-3 or TRBV12-4 with TRBJ2-1, with D possibly called TRBD1 or TRBD2 (6 bases each). The germline V and J ends were trimmed by 7 bases and 10 bases, with 26 bases remaining between them. The CDR3 covers 16 residues.